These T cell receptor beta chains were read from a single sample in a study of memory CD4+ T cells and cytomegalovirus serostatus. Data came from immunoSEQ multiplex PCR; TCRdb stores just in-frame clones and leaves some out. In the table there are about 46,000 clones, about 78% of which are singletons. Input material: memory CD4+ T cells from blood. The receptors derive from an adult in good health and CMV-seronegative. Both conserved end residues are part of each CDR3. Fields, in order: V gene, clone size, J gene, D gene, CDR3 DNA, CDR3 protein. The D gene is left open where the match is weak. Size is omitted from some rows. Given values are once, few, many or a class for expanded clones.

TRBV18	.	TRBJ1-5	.	TGTGCCAGCTCACGAGGGGGGTTGAGGGCCGAGCCCCAGCATTTT	CASSRGGLRAEPQHF
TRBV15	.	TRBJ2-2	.	TGTGCCACCAGCAGAGATGGTTTAGGCCATTCCATCGCGAACACCGGGGAGCTGTTTTTT	CATSRDGLGHSIANTGELFF
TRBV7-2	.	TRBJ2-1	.	TGTGCCAGCAGCTTGACGGGGGTGCTTTATGAGCAGTTCTTC	CASSLTGVLYEQFF
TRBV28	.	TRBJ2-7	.	TGTGCCAGCAGTTTAATCCTCGGGGCAGGGTTGTACGAGCAGTACTTC	CASSLILGAGLYEQYF
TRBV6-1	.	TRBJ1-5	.	TGTGCCAGCATTTCAGGTGGAGGAGGAACTCAGCCCCAGCATTTT	CASISGGGGTQPQHF
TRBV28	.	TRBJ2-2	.	TGTGCCAGCAGTTTTTCGTTGGGGGGAAGAAACACCGGGGAGCTGTTTTTT	CASSFSLGGRNTGELFF
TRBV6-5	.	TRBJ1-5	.	TGTGCCAGCAGTGAGACAGGTTTTCAGCCCCAGCATTTT	CASSETGFQPQHF
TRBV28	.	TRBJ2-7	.	TGTGCCAGCAACAGTGGCGGGTTAAGCTCCTACGAGCAGTACTTC	CASNSGGLSSYEQYF
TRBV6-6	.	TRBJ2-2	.	TGTGCCAGCAGGCGGAACGGGGGAGGAACCGGGGAGCTGTTTTTT	CASRRNGGGTGELFF
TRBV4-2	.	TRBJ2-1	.	TGTGCCAGCGGCAGGGGTGAGCAGGGGAATGAGCAGTTCTTC	CASGRGEQGNEQFF
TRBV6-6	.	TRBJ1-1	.	TGTGCCAGCAGTTACGGTTCCCAAAACACTGAAGCTTTCTTT	CASSYGSQNTEAFF
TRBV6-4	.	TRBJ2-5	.	TGTGCCAGCAGTCCCACCGTAGCAGGGGAGGGGGAGACCCAGTACTTC	CASSPTVAGEGETQYF
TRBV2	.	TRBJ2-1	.	TGTGCCAGCAGTGAAGCGCTCTACAATGAGCAGTTCTTC	CASSEALYNEQFF
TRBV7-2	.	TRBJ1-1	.	TGTGCCAGCAGCCATAGGGAAGTTAACACTGAAGCTTTCTTT	CASSHREVNTEAFF
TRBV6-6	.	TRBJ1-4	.	TGTGCCAGCAGCCAGACCGGGTCTAATGAAAAACTGTTTTTT	CASSQTGSNEKLFF
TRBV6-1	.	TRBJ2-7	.	TGTGCCAGCAGTGCCTTCGGAACCTACAAGTACTTC	CASSAFGTYKYF
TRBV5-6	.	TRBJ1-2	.	TGTGCCAGCAGCCACGCGGGCGAGGGAGTGGGCTACACCTTC	CASSHAGEGVGYTF
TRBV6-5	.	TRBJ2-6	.	TGTGCCAGCAGTTACTCAGGGGTCGGGGCCAACGTCCTGACTTTC	CASSYSGVGANVLTF
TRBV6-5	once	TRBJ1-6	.	TGTGCCACCCTGGGGCCAGGGTGGTCAAATTCACCCCTCCACTTT	CATLGPGWSNSPLHF
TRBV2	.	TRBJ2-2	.	TGTGCCAGCAGGGGGACGGTGTCGAACACCGGGGAGCTGTTTTTT	CASRGTVSNTGELFF
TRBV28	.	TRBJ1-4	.	TGTGCCACCCAGGGGAATGGTGAAAAACTGTTTTTT	CATQGNGEKLFF
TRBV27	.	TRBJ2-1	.	TGTGCCAGCAGTTTATGGGGGGGCCCCTACAATGAGCAGTTCTTC	CASSLWGGPYNEQFF
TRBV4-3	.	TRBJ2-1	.	TGCGCCAGCTCAAGGGGGAGCTCCTACAATGAGCAGTTCTTC	CASSRGSSYNEQFF
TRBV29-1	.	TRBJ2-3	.	TGCAGCGCAACCAGGGGGGGGACAGATACGCAGTATTTT	CSATRGGTDTQYF
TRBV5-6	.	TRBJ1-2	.	TGTGCCAGCAGCTTGGGGGGCAGAAACTATGGCTACACCTTC	CASSLGGRNYGYTF
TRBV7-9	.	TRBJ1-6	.	TGTGCCAGCAGCTTATCCACAGATAGCAATTCACCCCTCCACTTT	CASSLSTDSNSPLHF
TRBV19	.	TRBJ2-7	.	TGTGCCAGTAGTCTACGACAGTCTTACGAGCAGTACTTC	CASSLRQSYEQYF
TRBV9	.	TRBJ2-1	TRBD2	TGTGCCAGCAGCGTAACCCCTAGCGGGTACAACAATGAGCAGTTCTTC	CASSVTPSGYNNEQFF
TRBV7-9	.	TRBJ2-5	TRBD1	TGTGCCAGCAGCGATGTCGGACAGGGCTGGGAGACCCAGTACTTC	CASSDVGQGWETQYF